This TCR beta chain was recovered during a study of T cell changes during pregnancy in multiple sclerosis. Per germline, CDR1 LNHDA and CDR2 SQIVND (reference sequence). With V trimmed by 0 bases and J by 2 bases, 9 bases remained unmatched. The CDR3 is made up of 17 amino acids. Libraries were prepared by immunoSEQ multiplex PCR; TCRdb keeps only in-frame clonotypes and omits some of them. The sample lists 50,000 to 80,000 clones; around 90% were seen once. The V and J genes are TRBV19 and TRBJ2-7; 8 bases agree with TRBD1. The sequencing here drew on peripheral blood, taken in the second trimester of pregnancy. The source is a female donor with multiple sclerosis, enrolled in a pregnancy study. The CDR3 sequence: CASSIDARDRSPYEQYF. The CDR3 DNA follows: TGTGCCAGTAGTATAGACGCACGGGACAGGTCCCCCTACGAGCAGTACTTC. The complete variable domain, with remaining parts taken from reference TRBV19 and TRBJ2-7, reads DGGITQSPKYLFRKEGQNVTLSCEQNLNHDAMYWYRQDPGQGLRLIYYSQIVNDFQKGDIAEGYSVSREKKESFPLTVTSAQKNPTAFYLCASSIDARDRSPYEQYFGPGTRLTVT.